The sequence of this T cell receptor (beta chain) was determined in a study of T-cell reconstitution after alpha-beta-depleted transplantation in children. Study results and limitations: T-cell numbers and diversity one year post-transplant derived largely from freshly generated T cells. By about two months after transplant, alpha-beta T cells reportedly arose from several hundred graft clones that had expanded.

Unique molecular identifiers were incorporated into the prepared TCRbeta library. MiXCR was run by TCRdb on the PCR reads, yielding one entry per CDR3 protein. The data show about 290,000 distinct CDR3 sequences, 6% to 10% seen once. This clonotype has ten or more counts. Its antigen is still unknown. Unmatched junction bases numbered 11, after V lost 4 bases and J lost 5 bases. This CDR3 has 16 amino acids. Per germline, CDR1 MDHEN and CDR2 SYDVKM. The clonotype originates from a female patient younger than 10 who had a stem cell transplant for Fanconi anemia, so the T cells may come from the graft donor. The rearrangement joins TRBV28 to TRBJ2-3, with TRBD2 identical over 8 bases. This specimen was peripheral blood, taken 360 days after TCRalphabeta/CD19-depleted stem cell transplant. The CDR3 DNA reads TGTGCCAGCAGTTCCGGCAGTGCGGGAGGAATAGATACGCAGTATTTT. Amino acid sequence: CASSSGSAGGIDTQYF.